These 3 T cell receptor beta chains originate from one sample sequenced in a study of cytomegalovirus exposure and HLA in healthy donors. Researchers ran the PCR with 60 Vbeta and 13 Jbeta primers. TCRdb keeps only in-frame clones here, not all; method: immunoSEQ multiplex PCR. This sample yields some 120,000 clones, of which around 79% are seen a single time; just under 6.5% belongs to the top ten. The specimen was PBMCs. These receptors originate from a woman in her 40s in good health and CMV-seronegative.

This clone was detected once. The chain's CDR3 is CASSPSPIANYGYTF. The CDR3 nucleotides read TGTGCCAGCAGTCCCTCCCCAATAGCTAACTATGGCTACACCTTC. V is TRBV28 and J is TRBJ1-2, with D unresolved. The CDR3 extends over 15 amino acids. The germline V and J ends were trimmed by 5 bases and 0 bases, with 13 bases remaining between them. Germline CDR1 MDHEN, CDR2 SYDVKM.

This chain links TRBV28 with TRBJ1-2, with 9 bases that match TRBD1. The germline CDR1 and CDR2 sequences are MDHEN and SYDVKM. The J segment lost 4 bases and the V segment lost 7 bases, leaving 10 bases of the junction unmatched. There are 15 residues in the CDR3. The CDR3 DNA follows: TGTGCCAGCAATCCTACCGGGACAGGGACCTATGGCTACACCTTC. Its translation is CASNPTGTGTYGYTF.

This chain joins TRBV10-3 and TRBJ2-7, with 10 bases matching TRBD1. The germline gives CDR1 ENHRY, CDR2 SYGVKD. J gave up 7 bases and V 5 bases, and 14 bases lay outside the gene matches. There are 16 residues in the CDR3. The CDR3 region is CAISPNAPGTGDEQYF. The CDR3 DNA follows: TGTGCCATCAGTCCGAATGCCCCCGGGACAGGGGATGAGCAGTACTTC.